This TCR beta chain was observed in a study of T cells after yellow fever vaccination (dated by TCRdb to about 2019). Background on the whole study: The SMART-Seq v4 Ultra Low Input RNA kit was used to prepare libraries from fractions with low cell numbers. Two healthy male donors, one aged 18 to 30 and one aged 30 to 40 years, were included in the cohort. To follow T-cell clones before and after primary and booster YFV17D yellow fever vaccination, bulk TCR alpha and beta repertoires were sequenced over time. Bulk PBMC replicates and cell subsets were isolated from blood drawn at multiple timepoints before and after both primary and secondary immunization. General findings and caveats noted by the study authors: FACS-sorted repertoires could contain abundant contaminating clonotypes from the bulk population, so computational filtering was required. Compared with the primary T-cell response, the secondary T-cell response was weaker but faster, peaking on day 5 rather than day 15. Because only a couple of donors were included in the study, the extent to which the findings can be generalized is limited. Most clones expanded after primary vaccination were re-detected after the booster (approximately 95% of CD4 and around 88% of CD8), suggesting broad memory maintenance. A small share of clonotypes occurred in both CD4 and CD8 compartments, likely arising from convergent recombination.

This clonotype was observed many times. The antigen this receptor binds is unknown. No qualities accompany the bases; no much larger clone lies one base away. The germline V end is reduced by 5 bases and the J end by 10 bases; junction bases left unmatched: 8. Looking up the germline V gene yields CDR1 MNHEY and CDR2 SVGAGI. The CDR3 sequence holds 14 residues, the cysteine and phenylalanine included. Of all the DNA, just the CDR3 is kept, 42 bases in frame from base 1. Sequencing used an Illumina NovaSeq 6000. TCR cDNA was made using 5'RACE template switching, a step that added a universal primer site and unique molecular identifiers. Priming for cDNA synthesis came from both the TCR alpha and TCR beta constant segments. Library amplification used two PCR steps, and the second PCR step added sample barcodes and sequencing adapters. Sequencing of libraries was done on Illumina HiSeq 2500 (2x100 bp) or NovaSeq (2x150 bp). Turning to the authors' computational methods: Demultiplexing of reads and collapsing into UMI consensus sequences were performed with MIGEC, and V(D)J alignment was carried out with MiXCR. Using edgeR on replicate PBMC samples, clonotypes were called vaccine-responding if FDR was below 0.01 and the log2 fold change was above 5 up to day 15. Each bulk clonotype was labeled CD4 or CD8 based on which sequenced repertoire, CD4 or CD8, contained the clonotype at higher abundance. The raw public reads went through TCRdb reprocessing: fastp at Q25, MiXCR clone calling, in-frame beta chains kept. CDR3 protein duplicates are merged, each entry listing the most common genes and DNA. These V and J calls originate from TCRdb's pipeline instead of the authors' own analysis. Here the sample has some 200,000 distinct CDR3 sequences; 3.2% occur a single time. Approximately 3.5% of the sample goes to the ten largest clones.

The treatment or condition label on this specimen signifies: live attenuated yellow fever vaccine strain. PBMCs were isolated from peripheral blood using a standard Ficoll-Paque protocol. Dynabeads CD4 and CD8 positive selection kits were used to isolate CD4 and CD8 T-cell fractions. TriZol was used to extract RNA from bulk PBMCs, CD4 and CD8 fractions, and dextramer-positive and dextramer-negative fractions. The chain employs TRBV6-5 and TRBJ1-6; TRBD1 agrees with 7 junctional bases. The TCR sequence derives from a man between 18 and 35 years old who received the YFV17D yellow fever vaccine. The source material was CD4+ T cells sorted from PBMCs, sampled 10 days after the yellow fever booster vaccination. The DNA reads as follows: TGTGCCAGCAGTCGACAGGGTGGTGAATCACCCCTCCACTTT. It codes for CASSRQGGESPLHF.